This TCR beta chain was sequenced during a study of Ad26.COV2.S vaccination and SARS-CoV-2 variants (dated by TCRdb to about 2021). Regarding the complete study: Donors in the vaccine arm were drawn from COV1001, a phase I-IIa trial of Ad26.COV2.S in healthy adults that was multicentre, randomized, double-blind and placebo-controlled. Ad26.COV2.S was given intramuscularly at 5x10^10 or 1x10^11 viral particles, as a single shot or as two shots 56 days apart. TCRbeta repertoire sequencing served as the tool for gauging how specific and how broad the SARS-CoV-2-reactive T cell receptors were following Ad26.COV2.S vaccination. A total of roughly 32 samples were included in the TCR-sequenced set, comprising around 19 Ad26.COV2.S vaccine recipients, 5 placebo recipients and 8 SARS-CoV-2 convalescent individuals. Trial participants were randomized into five groups of five, in which low-dose or high-dose Ad26.COV2.S was given once or twice, or placebo was given on both occasions. Blinding of investigators to trial group allocation was maintained during experiments and outcome assessment.

The immunoSEQ Assay was used to sequence TCRbeta CDR3 regions. After extraction, genomic DNA underwent amplification by bias-controlled multiplex PCR, followed by high-throughput sequencing. On the study's bioinformatics: To quantify the absolute abundance of every unique TCRbeta CDR3 region, sequences were collapsed and filtered. T cell fraction was estimated by normalization of TCRbeta template counts to usable DNA, with usable DNA being measured through amplification of reference genes present in all nucleated cells. Repertoire TCRs were annotated as SARS-CoV-2-specific by exact matching of V gene, CDR3 amino acid sequence and J gene to a known reactive TCR set. The reference SARS-CoV-2 TCR set was obtained from MIRA and was filtered for enrichment in COVID-19-positive ImmuneCODE repertoires, whereby public or cross-reactive TCRs were removed. Based on the MIRA antigens, annotated TCRs were further analysed at the level of specific ORF or position within ORF. Depth was the summed frequency of annotated unique rearrangements, while breadth was defined as annotated unique rearrangements over total unique productive rearrangements. Two-sided Wilcoxon rank-sum tests were used to compare TCR breadth between groups. TCRdb retrieved this table from immuneACCESS and kept in-frame rearrangements only. Not all clones are present; in checked studies, unresolved V genes account for under half, and no reason is known for the remainder. V, J and clone size reflect that table, while D and trimming were determined from the DNA. The sample table records roughly 500,000 clones; approximately 89% of these occur just once. The top ten hold approximately 2.5% of the sample.

Broad study findings and their caveats: After vaccination, spike-specific CD8+ and CD4+ T cell responses were reported to show substantial breadth. The study was not powered for comparison of responses between vaccine doses or regimens. Vaccine and placebo recipients had similar non-spike TCR breadth, a finding consistent with the vaccine containing only spike. It was noted by the authors that total T cell responses may have been underestimated by the TCR breadth and depth analyses. Higher spike-specific TCR breadth was observed in Ad26.COV2.S recipients than in placebo recipients (P = 0.0014).

From cysteine to phenylalanine, the CDR3 is 14 amino acids long. Here the CDR3 DNA is all that survives: 42 bases in frame from base 1. Taken from the germline V gene, the CDR1 and CDR2 loops are SNHLY and FYNNEI. Trimming leaves V shorter by 6 bases and J shorter by 6 bases, with the junction holding 3 bases beyond the gene matches. The intended sense of this specimen's treatment or condition label: roughly 19 received Ad26.COV2.S at low or high dose, single or two shots; about 5 received placebo; per-sample allocation not given. For vaccine and placebo recipients, the sequenced repertoires came from samples collected on day 63 after the first injection. In Cohort 1b, about 27 adults aged 18-55 years were enrolled at a single site in Boston, USA, between 29 July and 7 August 2020. Ad26.COV2.S was a replication-incompetent adenovirus type 26 vector that expressed a prefusion-stabilized SARS-CoV-2 spike protein derived from the original Wuhan strain.

Points on this clone: What this receptor recognizes is not known. One base away there is no much larger clone; base qualities are not given.

The sequence is built from TRBV2 and TRBJ1-6; TRBD1 agrees with 9 junctional bases. The sequencing used peripheral blood, collected in a trial of Ad26.COV2.S vaccine versus placebo. This TCR derives from a person between 18 and 59 years old who received the Ad26.COV2.S COVID-19 vaccine or a placebo. The CDR3 protein sequence reads: CASRPGQGNSPLHF. The DNA reads TGTGCCAGCAGACCGGGACAGGGTAATTCACCCCTCCACTTT.